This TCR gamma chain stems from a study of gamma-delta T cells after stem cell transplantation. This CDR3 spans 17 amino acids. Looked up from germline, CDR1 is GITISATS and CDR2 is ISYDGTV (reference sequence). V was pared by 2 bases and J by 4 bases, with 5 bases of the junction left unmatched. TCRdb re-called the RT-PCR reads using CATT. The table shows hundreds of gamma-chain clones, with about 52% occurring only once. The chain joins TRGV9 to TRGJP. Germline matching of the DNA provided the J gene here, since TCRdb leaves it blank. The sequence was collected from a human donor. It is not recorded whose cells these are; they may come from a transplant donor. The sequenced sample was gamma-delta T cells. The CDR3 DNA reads TGTGCCTTGTGGGAGGGCAATCAAGAGTTGGGCAAAAAAATCAAGGTATTT. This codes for CALWEGNQELGKKIKVF.